Following are 28 T cell receptor beta chains from one sample sequenced in a study of identical twins. Each CDR3 protein gets one entry after TCRdb re-called the 5' RACE reads with MiXCR. In the table there are 350,000 to 450,000 distinct CDR3 sequences, about a fifth of which are singletons. Sequences were obtained from naive T cells sorted from blood. These receptors were taken from a man aged 50 to 60 in good health.

This chain connects TRBV7-8 to TRBJ2-5; D uncertain. Looked up from germline, CDR1 is SGHVS and CDR2 is FQNEAQ. With 0 bases removed from V and 3 bases from J, the gap between germline ends came to 5 bases. This CDR3 is 13 amino acids long. The CDR3 DNA reads as TGTGCCAGCAGCTTAGCGTTAAAAGAGACCCAGTACTTC. It translates to CASSLALKETQYF.

This clonotype was seen a single time. The chain's CDR3 is CSVRENGYTF. Written as DNA, the CDR3 is TGCAGCGTTCGGGAAAATGGCTACACCTTC. The chain recombines TRBV29-1 with TRBJ1-2; D gene unclear. The CDR3 loop spans 10 amino acids. Germline-derived CDR1 and CDR2 are SQVTM and ANQGSEA. The germline V and J ends were trimmed by 5 bases and 6 bases, with 7 bases remaining between them. Looking up the rest from reference TRBV29-1 and TRBJ1-2 gives the full variable domain: SAVISQKPSRDICQRGTSLTIQCQVDSQVTMMFWYRQQPGQSLTLIATANQGSEATYESGFVIDKFPISRPNLTFSTLTVSNMSPEDSSIYLCSVRENGYTFGSGTRLTVV.

This clonotype was detected many times. The rearrangement uses TRBV12-3 or TRBV12-4 and TRBJ2-7; D gene ambiguous. The V end was cut by 1 base, the J end by 0 bases, with 7 bases between. The CDR3 is 14 residues long. The CDR3 loop is CASSLGPNSYEQYF. For the CDR3, the DNA is TGTGCCAGCAGTTTAGGGCCCAACTCCTACGAGCAGTACTTC.

The rearrangement joins TRBV28 to TRBJ2-7; TRBD1 aligns across 9 bases. Germline-derived CDR1 and CDR2 are MDHEN and SYDVKM. V shed 3 bases and J 3 bases; nucleotides not matched to a gene: 6. CDR3 length equals 15 residues. DNA of the CDR3: TGTGCCAGCAGTTTTTCCGGGACAGGGAACTACGAGCAGTACTTC. Translated: CASSFSGTGNYEQYF.

This clonotype was recorded at least ten times. The CDR3 region has the DNA TGCGCCAGCAGCTTGGCCCCAAGTAGCAATCAGCCCCAGCATTTT. Its protein is CASSLAPSSNQPQHF. The chain links TRBV5-1 to TRBJ1-5; D remains unclear. V was trimmed by 0 bases and J by 0 bases, leaving 7 bases between them. The CDR3 sequence is 15 residues long. CDR1 is SGHRS, CDR2 YFSETQ, per germline.

In this sample, this clonotype turned up a few times. V usage is TRBV7-6 and J usage is TRBJ2-1; TRBD1 matches at 8 bases. Losses at the gene ends were 2 bases for V and 3 bases for J; bases not matched to a gene: 6. The CDR3 sequence is 16 residues long. Germline loops: CDR1 SGHVS, CDR2 FNYEAQ. CDR3 protein: CASSLLSDRVYNEQFF. CDR3 bases: TGTGCCAGCAGCTTATTGTCGGACAGGGTCTACAATGAGCAGTTCTTC.

The rearrangement joins TRBV4-1 to TRBJ2-7; 13 nucleotides align to TRBD2. Germline V CDR1 and CDR2: MGHRA, YSYEKL. The CDR3 consists of 16 residues. CDR3 DNA: TGCTCAAATGGTGTCGATGGGACTAGCGGGAACTACGAGCAGTACTTC. Its protein is CSNGVDGTSGNYEQYF.

The chain carries TRBV19 and TRBJ2-7; a weak D match, TRBD2 (7 bases). The CDR3 is 17 residues long. The germline gives CDR1 LNHDA, CDR2 SQIVND (reference sequence). V was pared by 4 bases and J by 9 bases, with 28 bases between. CDR3 sequence reads: CASSTYAGTRGARLQYF. The DNA of the CDR3 is TGTGCCAGTAGTACGTATGCCGGGACACGGGGGGCTCGGTTGCAGTACTTC.

This clonotype showed up many times. CDR3 sequence: CASSLFRGGPLYNEQFF. As DNA, the CDR3 is TGTGCCAGCAGTTTATTTCGGGGGGGGCCTCTCTACAATGAGCAGTTCTTC. The J gene is TRBJ2-1, the V gene TRBV27, with 8 bases identical to TRBD2. This CDR3 has 17 residues. CDR1 is MNHEY, CDR2 SMNVEV, per germline (reference sequence). The V gene end was trimmed by 1 base and the J gene end by 3 bases; junction bases not matched to a gene: 8.

As concerns this clonotype: A much larger clonotype is one base distant, so this may be a read error. This chain links TRBV15 with TRBJ2-1; 10 bases map to TRBD2. The CDR3 covers 15 residues. The V gene end was trimmed by 1 base and the J gene end by 9 bases; junction bases not matched to a gene: 6. The germline gives CDR1 LNHNV, CDR2 YYDKDF (reference sequence). CDR3 nucleotide sequence: TGTGCCACCAGCAGAGTGGGGACTAGCGACGGTGAGCAGTTCTTC. This codes for CATSRVGTSDGEQFF.

The V and J genes are TRBV14 and TRBJ2-3; D unclear. The CDR3 consists of 16 residues. The germline gives CDR1 SGHDN, CDR2 FVKESK. V was pared by 0 bases and J by 2 bases, with 12 bases between. The CDR3 region is CASSQDSWRFTDTQYF. The CDR3 region has the DNA TGTGCCAGCAGCCAAGATTCTTGGCGGTTCACAGATACGCAGTATTTT.

This clonotype was seen repeatedly, ten times or more. This chain connects TRBV20-1 to TRBJ2-5; TRBD1 matches 9 bases. The CDR3 length is 16 residues. Per the germline V gene, CDR1 is DFQATT and CDR2 is SNEGSKA (reference sequence). Trimming cost V 0 bases and J 5 bases; bases outside gene matches: 10. In DNA, the CDR3 is TGCAGTGCTAGAGATCCCGGGACAGGGTTTTTGGAGACCCAGTACTTC. Translated: CSARDPGTGFLETQYF.

In its sample, this clonotype was seen a few times. The chain uses TRBV7-9 and TRBJ1-1; TRBD1 might be the D (6 bases). Germline lookup yields CDR1 SEHNR and CDR2 FQNEAQ (reference sequence). This CDR3 comprises 17 residues. V was trimmed by 2 bases and J by 0 bases, leaving 16 bases between them. Here the CDR3 reads CASSLRGGQTLNTEAFF. In DNA, the CDR3 is TGTGCCAGCAGCTTAAGAGGAGGACAGACACTGAACACTGAAGCTTTCTTT.

This clonotype was observed a handful of times. The rearrangement joins TRBV29-1 to TRBJ1-5, with unresolved D. This CDR3 spans 16 amino acids. Germline CDR1 SQVTM, CDR2 ANQGSEA. The V gene lost 2 bases and the J gene lost 1 base, with 15 bases spanning the gap. The DNA for the CDR3 is TGCAGCGTTGAACCCCCTAGATGGCGGAGCAATCAGCCCCAGCATTTT. It is translated as CSVEPPRWRSNQPQHF.

This clonotype was picked up a small number of times. The chain uses TRBV9 and TRBJ1-1; 8 bases line up with TRBD1. V trimming: 4 bases; J trimming: 4 bases; junction bases outside the gene matches: 6. This CDR3 is built from 14 residues. Germline V gives CDR1 SGDLS, CDR2 YYNGEE. As DNA, the CDR3 is TGTGCCAGCAGCTCCCACAGGGGGACCACTGAAGCTTTCTTT. Protein: CASSSHRGTTEAFF.

The chain carries TRBV7-2 and TRBJ2-3; 15 nucleotides agree with TRBD2. V gave up 1 base and J gave up 6 bases; unmatched junction bases: 5. The CDR3 consists of 17 residues. The V gene's germline CDR1 is SGHTA and CDR2 FQGNSA. CDR3 loop: CASSLGPGTSGRDTQYF. The CDR3 DNA follows: TGTGCCAGCAGCTTAGGTCCCGGGACTAGCGGGAGGGATACGCAGTATTTT.

Regarding this clonotype: The junction differs from germline at one of its ends, possibly a read error. The J gene is TRBJ2-5, the V gene TRBV7-7; D call uncertain. This CDR3 spans 15 amino acids. Germline-derived CDR1 and CDR2 are SSHAT and FNYEAQ (reference sequence). For the CDR3, the DNA is TGTGCTAGCAGCTTAGGCAAAGGGCGTCAAGAGACCCAGTACTTC. Its translation: CASSLGKGRQETQYF.

This clonotype has a count of ten or more. J is TRBJ1-4 and V is TRBV29-1, with 8 bases that match TRBD1. Germline V gives CDR1 SQVTM, CDR2 ANQGSEA. V was pared by 6 bases and J by 7 bases, with 7 bases of the junction left unmatched. The length of the CDR3 is 13 residues. Written as DNA, the CDR3 is TGCAGCGTGTCCAGGGGGCGAGGTGAAAAACTGTTTTTT. Its protein product is CSVSRGRGEKLFF.

This clonotype appeared a few times. J is TRBJ2-1 and V is TRBV18; a weak D match, TRBD2 (6 bases). There are 15 residues in the CDR3. With 1 base removed from V and 2 bases from J, the gap between germline ends came to 9 bases. The germline V gene has CDR1 KGHSH and CDR2 LQKENI. CDR3 sequence: CASSPLGSAYNEQFF. The CDR3 DNA reads as TGTGCCAGCTCACCACTCGGGAGCGCCTACAATGAGCAGTTCTTC.

The chain recombines TRBV7-2 with TRBJ2-2, with 7 nucleotides matching TRBD2. The CDR3 spans 17 residues. V dropped 5 bases and J dropped 1; count of bases not matched to a gene: 10. CDR1 is SGHTA and CDR2 is FQGNSA in the germline V gene. The CDR3 coding sequence is TGTGCCAGCAGCGCCCCCTCTAGGACTAGGAACACCGGGGAGCTGTTTTTT. Residues: CASSAPSRTRNTGELFF. Combining the CDR3 with reference TRBV7-2 and TRBJ2-2 gives the whole variable domain GAGVSQSPSNKVTEKGKDVELRCDPISGHTALYWYRQSLGQGLEFLIYFQGNSAPDKSGLPSDRFSAERTGGSVSTLTIQRTQQEDSAVYLCASSAPSRTRNTGELFFGEGSRLTVL.

This clonotype was counted at least ten times. The CDR3, as DNA: TGCGCCAGCAGCCGACTAGCGGGAGGGGACAGTGAGCAGTTCTTC. Its translation is CASSRLAGGDSEQFF. V usage is TRBV4-3 and J usage is TRBJ2-1, with TRBD2 matching 14 bases. The germline CDR1 and CDR2 sequences are LGHNA and YSLEER. Trimming took 4 bases from V and 9 from J; bases not matched to a gene: 5. The CDR3 is 15 amino acids.

This clonotype was recorded a few times. V and J are TRBV9 and TRBJ2-1; D uncertain. V was shortened by 7 bases and J by 0 bases, with 14 bases between the two germline ends. The CDR3 is 15 amino acids. Germline lookup yields CDR1 SGDLS and CDR2 YYNGEE. The CDR3 DNA sequence: TGTGCCAGCTCAAAGACGGGCCTCTCCTACAATGAGCAGTTCTTC. Translated: CASSKTGLSYNEQFF.

This clonotype has a count of ten or more. This rearrangement joins TRBV7-2 to TRBJ2-1; TRBD2 might be the D (5 bases). This CDR3 region has 16 residues. Germline V gene lookup returns CDR1 SGHTA and CDR2 FQGNSA. Trimming cost V 6 bases and J 5 bases, with 20 bases left between them. The CDR3 DNA reads as TGTGCCAGCAGTTGGTTGCCGGGATCCGGAAACAATGAGCAGTTCTTC. This encodes CASSWLPGSGNNEQFF.

Worth noting for this clonotype: One junction end does not reproduce the germline sequence, and a read error may be involved. The chain employs TRBV9 and TRBJ2-1; possible D gene TRBD1, 5 bases. The CDR3 length is 17 residues. The germline V gene encodes CDR1 SGDLS and CDR2 YYNGEE. The CDR3 coding sequence is TGTGCCAGCAGCGTGTCCCCCTTAGGGGATCCTTACAATGATCAGTTCTTC. The encoded protein is CASSVSPLGDPYNDQFF.

The V call is TRBV7-9, the J call TRBJ2-5; D not certain. Germline CDR1 is SEHNR and CDR2 is FQNEAQ (reference sequence). V was pared by 5 bases and J by 5 bases, with 21 bases between. This CDR3 is 16 amino acids long. In DNA, the CDR3 is TGTGCCAGCAGCCCCCTGCGAGGTCAAGGGAAGGAGACCCAGTACTTC. Protein: CASSPLRGQGKETQYF.

J is TRBJ1-6 and V is TRBV28; tentatively, D is TRBD1 (5 bases). The CDR3 consists of 13 residues. CDR1 MDHEN and CDR2 SYDVKM come from the germline V gene. The V end lost 6 bases, the J end lost 5 bases, and 8 bases lay between the germline ends. The CDR3 reads CASRTENNSPLHF. The CDR3 nucleotides are TGTGCCAGCAGGACAGAGAATAATTCACCCCTCCACTTT.

This clonotype was found a few times. The chain has TRBV12-3 or TRBV12-4 and TRBJ2-5; TRBD2 matches 11 bases. This CDR3 has 14 residues. With V trimmed by 5 bases and J by 7 bases, 6 bases remained unmatched. The CDR3 coding sequence is TGTGCCAGCAGTATAAGACTAGCGGGGACGACCCAGTACTTC. Its protein product is CASSIRLAGTTQYF.

The chain uses TRBV28 and TRBJ1-1; 11 nucleotides agree with TRBD1. The CDR3 totals 15 residues. Germline lookup yields CDR1 MDHEN and CDR2 SYDVKM. Losses at the gene ends were 5 bases for V and 11 bases for J; bases not matched to a gene: 13. CDR3 amino acids: CASSLIGTGGMKAFF. The CDR3 DNA reads as TGTGCCAGCAGTCTCATAGGGACAGGGGGTATGAAGGCTTTCTTT.